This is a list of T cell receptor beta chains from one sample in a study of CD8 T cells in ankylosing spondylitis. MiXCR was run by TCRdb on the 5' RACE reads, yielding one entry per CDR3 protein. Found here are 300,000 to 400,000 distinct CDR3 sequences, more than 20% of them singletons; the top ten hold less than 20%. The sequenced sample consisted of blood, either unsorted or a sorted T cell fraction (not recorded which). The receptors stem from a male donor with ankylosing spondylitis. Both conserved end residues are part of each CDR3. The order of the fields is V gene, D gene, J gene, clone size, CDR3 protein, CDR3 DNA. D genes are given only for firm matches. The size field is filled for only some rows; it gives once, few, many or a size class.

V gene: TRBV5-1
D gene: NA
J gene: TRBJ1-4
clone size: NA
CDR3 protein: CASGRGANEKLFF
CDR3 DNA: TGCGCCAGCGGCCGCGGGGCTAATGAAAAACTGTTTTTT

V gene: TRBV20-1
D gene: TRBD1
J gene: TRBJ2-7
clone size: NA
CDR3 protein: CSARDFAGTDYEQYF
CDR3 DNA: TGCAGTGCTAGAGATTTCGCCGGGACAGACTACGAGCAGTACTTC

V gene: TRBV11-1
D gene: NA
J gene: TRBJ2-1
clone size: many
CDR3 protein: CASSPQWSIEFF
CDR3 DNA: TGTGCCAGCAGTCCGCAGTGGAGTATAGAGTTCTTC

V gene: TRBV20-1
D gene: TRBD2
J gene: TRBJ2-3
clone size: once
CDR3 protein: CSARMWAGGVTDTQYF
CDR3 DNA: TGCAGTGCTAGAATGTGGGCGGGAGGGGTTACAGATACGCAGTATTTT

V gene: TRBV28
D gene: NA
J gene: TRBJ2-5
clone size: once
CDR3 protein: CASSFRGGGETQYF
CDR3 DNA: TGTGCCAGCAGTTTCAGGGGAGGAGGAGAGACCCAGTACTTC

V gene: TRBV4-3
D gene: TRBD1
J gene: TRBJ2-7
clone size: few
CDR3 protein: CASSRVPGQGSNEQYF
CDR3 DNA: TGCGCCAGCAGCCGCGTACCGGGACAGGGTTCCAACGAGCAGTACTTC

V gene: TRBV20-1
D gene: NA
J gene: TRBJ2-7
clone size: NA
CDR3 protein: CSARGFSLSSYEQYF
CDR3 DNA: TGCAGTGCTAGAGGATTCTCTCTGAGCTCCTACGAGCAGTACTTC

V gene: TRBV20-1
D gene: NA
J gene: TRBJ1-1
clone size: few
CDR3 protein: CSARDRVRPINTEAFF
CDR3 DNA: TGCAGTGCTAGAGATCGGGTCCGGCCCATAAACACTGAAGCTTTCTTT

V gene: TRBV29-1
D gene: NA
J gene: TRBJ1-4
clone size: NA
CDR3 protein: CSVEVGQAQNEKLFF
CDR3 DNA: TGCAGCGTTGAAGTTGGGCAGGCCCAAAATGAAAAACTGTTTTTT

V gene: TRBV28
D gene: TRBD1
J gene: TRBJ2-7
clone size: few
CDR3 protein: CASSETGTGIYEQYF
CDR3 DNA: TGTGCCAGCAGCGAAACCGGGACAGGGATCTACGAGCAGTACTTC

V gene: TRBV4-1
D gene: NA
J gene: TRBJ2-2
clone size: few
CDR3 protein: CASSQPGVSSTGELFF
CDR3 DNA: TGCGCCAGCAGCCAACCCGGGGTTAGTAGCACCGGGGAGCTGTTTTTT